The 32 T cell receptor beta chains reported below all come from one sample, sequenced in a study of T cell changes during pregnancy in multiple sclerosis. Assay: immunoSEQ multiplex PCR; the TCRdb copy retains only in-frame clones and omits some. Of 40,000 to 50,000 clones in the sample, 85% to 95% are singletons; the top ten hold 0.52%. The material was CD4+ T cells from peripheral blood mononuclear cells, obtained in the third trimester of pregnancy. Every receptor here comes from a female donor with multiple sclerosis, enrolled in a pregnancy study.

This clone was recorded once. The chain uses TRBV6-6 and TRBJ2-1; 8 positions agree with TRBD1. CDR1 and CDR2 (germline): MNHNY, SVGAGI (reference sequence). The CDR3 is 14 amino acids. Unmatched junction bases numbered 0, after V lost 5 bases and J lost 0 bases. CDR3 loop: CASSDRGSYNEQFF. The DNA for the CDR3 is TGTGCCAGCAGTGACAGGGGCTCCTACAATGAGCAGTTCTTC.

The chain combines TRBV7-2 with TRBJ2-1, with TRBD2 matching over 15 bases. The CDR3 loop spans 18 amino acids. CDR1 and CDR2 (germline): SGHTA, FQGNSA. V was pared by 0 bases and J by 5 bases, with 5 bases of the junction left unmatched. CDR3 loop: CASSLAGTSGRTNNEQFF. The CDR3 DNA is TGTGCCAGCAGCTTAGCTGGGACTAGCGGGAGGACGAACAATGAGCAGTTCTTC.

The rearrangement uses TRBV4-2 and TRBJ1-1; D remains ambiguous. V was clipped by 2 bases and J by 1 base, with 5 bases between them. The CDR3 runs to 13 residues. Per germline, CDR1 LGHNA and CDR2 YNFKEQ. The CDR3 DNA is TGTGCCAGCAGCCAATCCGGGAACACTGAAGCTTTCTTT. Protein product: CASSQSGNTEAFF.

The chain has TRBV7-9 and TRBJ2-2; maybe TRBD1 (6 bases). CDR3 size: 14 residues. Trimming cost V 6 bases and J 2 bases, with 10 bases left between them. Germline CDR1 and CDR2: SEHNR and FQNEAQ (reference sequence). Here the CDR3 reads CASRAGTNTGELFF. The CDR3 DNA follows: TGTGCCAGCAGGGCCGGGACAAACACCGGGGAGCTGTTTTTT.

V is TRBV11-3 and J is TRBJ2-2; 11 bases align to TRBD2. The germline V gene has CDR1 SGHNT and CDR2 YENEEA. Trimming removed 5 bases from V and 4 bases from J; junction bases left unmatched: 9. The CDR3 covers 17 residues. CDR3 sequence reads: CASSAASGRPITGELFF. CDR3 bases: TGTGCCAGCAGCGCCGCTAGCGGGAGGCCAATCACCGGGGAGCTGTTTTTT. Together with reference TRBV11-3 and TRBJ2-2, the CDR3 gives the full variable domain: EAGVVQSPRYKIIEKKQPVAFWCNPISGHNTLYWYLQNLGQGPELLIRYENEEAVDDSQLPKDRFSAERLKGVDSTLKIQPAELGDSAVYLCASSAASGRPITGELFFGEGSRLTVL.

This sequence joins TRBV28 and TRBJ1-2; maybe TRBD1 (5 bases). Germline V gene data show CDR1 as MDHEN and CDR2 as SYDVKM. Trimming left V 10 bases short and J 7 bases short, with 13 bases between. This CDR3 contains 11 residues. CDR3 nucleotide sequence: TGTGCCATCGGGGGATTCGGTGGCTACACCTTC. Encoded protein: CAIGGFGGYTF.

The V call is TRBV2, the J call TRBJ2-7; 7 bases line up with TRBD1. V gave up 6 bases and J gave up 0 bases; unmatched junction bases: 5. The CDR3 has 14 amino acids. Germline values: CDR1 SNHLY, CDR2 FYNNEI. DNA of the CDR3: TGTGCCAGCAGCGTACAGGGGTACTCCTACGAGCAGTACTTC. The encoded protein is CASSVQGYSYEQYF. Using reference TRBV2 and TRBJ2-7 for the parts outside the CDR3, the full variable domain is EPEVTQTPSHQVTQMGQEVILRCVPISNHLYFYWYRQILGQKVEFLVSFYNNEISEKSEIFDDQFSVERPDGSNFTLKIRSTKLEDSAMYFCASSVQGYSYEQYFGPGTRLTVT.

The rearrangement joins TRBV6-1 to TRBJ1-6; 11 positions match TRBD1. V lost 4 bases and J lost 3; bases outside the gene matches: 2. The CDR3 spans 16 residues. The germline CDR1 and CDR2 sequences are MNHNS and SASEGT. CDR3 DNA: TGTGCCAGCAGTGGGACAGGGGGCAGCTATAATTCACCCCTCCACTTT. The encoded protein is CASSGTGGSYNSPLHF.

The chain couples TRBV6-1 to TRBJ2-2; 11 bases fit TRBD2. V gave up 6 bases and J gave up 6 bases; unmatched junction bases: 6. This CDR3 is 15 amino acids long. Germline lookup yields CDR1 MNHNS and CDR2 SASEGT. CDR3 sequence reads: CASSKGTSGPGELFF. In DNA form, the CDR3 reads TGTGCCAGCAGCAAAGGGACTAGCGGTCCCGGGGAGCTGTTTTTT.

This chain connects TRBV27 to TRBJ2-3; D possibly corresponds to TRBD1 (6 bases). The CDR3 spans 15 residues. Germline CDR1 and CDR2: MNHEY and SMNVEV (reference sequence). V was clipped by 6 bases and J by 0 bases, with 13 bases between them. The CDR3 DNA reads TGTGCCAGCAGACACTATACAGGGAGCACAGATACGCAGTATTTT. Its protein is CASRHYTGSTDTQYF.

The chain combines TRBV5-4 with TRBJ2-7; 7 nucleotides agree with TRBD1. CDR1 is SGHNT and CDR2 is YYREEE in the germline V gene (reference sequence). V trimming: 0 bases; J trimming: 2 bases; junction bases outside the gene matches: 5. The CDR3 loop spans 15 amino acids. Here the CDR3 DNA reads TGTGCCAGCAGCTTGGCCTTGGACAGGACCTACGAGCAGTACTTC. Amino acids: CASSLALDRTYEQYF. Using reference TRBV5-4 and TRBJ2-7 for the parts outside the CDR3, the full variable domain is ETGVTQSPTHLIKTRGQQVTLRCSSQSGHNTVSWYQQALGQGPQFIFQYYREEENGRGNFPPRFSGLQFPNYSSELNVNALELDDSALYLCASSLALDRTYEQYFGPGTRLTVT.

The CDR3 here is CAAEADSGANVLTF. The CDR3, as DNA: TGTGCCGCGGAAGCGGACTCTGGGGCCAACGTCCTGACTTTC. The rearrangement links TRBV2 to TRBJ2-6; possible D gene TRBD2, 5 bases. Germline V gene lookup returns CDR1 SNHLY and CDR2 FYNNEI. The germline V and J ends were trimmed by 11 bases and 0 bases, with 11 bases remaining between them. CDR3 size: 14 residues.

This clone appeared a few times. This chain joins TRBV2 and TRBJ1-1; 8 positions match TRBD1. Germline loops: CDR1 SNHLY, CDR2 FYNNEI. Trimming cost V 7 bases and J 4 bases; bases outside gene matches: 14. This CDR3 contains 16 residues. The CDR3 is CASTDGDRSRATEAFF. CDR3 nucleotides: TGTGCCAGCACAGACGGGGACAGGAGTCGCGCCACTGAAGCTTTCTTT.

The chain couples TRBV19 to TRBJ2-7, with 7 bases aligning to TRBD2. Germline V gene sequence: CDR1 LNHDA, CDR2 SQIVND (reference sequence). V lost 4 bases to trimming and J lost 3 bases; unmatched junction nucleotides: 3. The length of the CDR3 is 13 residues. The CDR3 loop is CASSTSGIYEQYF. For the CDR3, the DNA is TGTGCCAGTAGTACGAGCGGGATCTACGAGCAGTACTTC.

The rearrangement joins TRBV5-1 to TRBJ2-5; 12 bases fit TRBD2. The CDR3 totals 16 residues. The ends lost 4 bases at V and 2 bases at J; junction bases unmatched: 6. Germline CDR1 SGHRS, CDR2 YFSETQ. As DNA, the CDR3 is TGCGCCAGCAGCGGGGGGACTAGCGGGCTTCAAGAGACCCAGTACTTC. Translating gives CASSGGTSGLQETQYF.

The sample holds one count of this clone. This chain connects TRBV6-5 to TRBJ2-5; 7 positions agree with TRBD1. V was pared by 5 bases and J by 2 bases, with 5 bases of the junction left unmatched. CDR1 MNHEY and CDR2 SVGAGI come from the germline V gene. The CDR3 runs 14 residues. CDR3 sequence: CASSHRDRQETQYF. CDR3 nucleotide sequence: TGTGCCAGCAGTCACCGGGACAGACAAGAGACCCAGTACTTC.

J is TRBJ1-3 and V is TRBV7-9; D not certain. CDR3 length equals 12 residues. Germline V gene sequence: CDR1 SEHNR, CDR2 FQNEAQ (reference sequence). Trimming took off 5 bases at V and 9 bases at J, with 11 bases between the two ends. CDR3 loop: CASSRAESTIYF. For the CDR3, the DNA is TGTGCCAGCAGCCGCGCTGAGAGCACCATATATTTT.

The CDR3 loop reads CASSEQLARHQETQYF. In DNA, the CDR3 is TGTGCCAGCAGCGAGCAACTAGCGAGGCATCAAGAGACCCAGTACTTC. The chain is built from TRBV5-6 and TRBJ2-5; 7 positions match TRBD2. The V segment lost 4 bases and the J segment 2 bases; nucleotides outside the gene matches: 11. Germline assignment: CDR1 SGHDT and CDR2 YYEEEE. The CDR3 extends over 16 amino acids.

The chain couples TRBV7-3 to TRBJ2-6; possible D gene TRBD1, 8 bases. Germline V gene sequence: CDR1 SGHTA, CDR2 FQGTGA. Trimming removed 5 bases at V and 2 bases at J, with 13 bases between. This CDR3 spans 16 amino acids. The DNA of the CDR3 is TGTGCCAGCAGCAACAGGGGGGGCGCTGGGGCCAACGTCCTGACTTTC. Translation: CASSNRGGAGANVLTF.

This clone is a singleton in its sample. This chain links TRBV27 with TRBJ1-2; TRBD1 agrees at 9 bases. After removal of 6 bases from V and 2 bases from J, the junction contained 10 bases not matched to a gene. Germline V gives CDR1 MNHEY, CDR2 SMNVEV (reference sequence). This CDR3 comprises 16 residues. The DNA for the CDR3 is TGTGCCAGCAGCCCTTTTACAGGGGGCCAAAACTATGGCTACACCTTC. Translated: CASSPFTGGQNYGYTF.

The chain employs TRBV7-9 and TRBJ2-1; no definite D call. Germline values: CDR1 SEHNR, CDR2 FQNEAQ (reference sequence). The V gene lost 2 bases and the J gene lost 9 bases, with 5 bases spanning the gap. The CDR3 contains 11 residues. This CDR3 reads CASSLNSEQFF. The CDR3 DNA is TGTGCCAGCAGCTTAAATAGTGAGCAGTTCTTC. Full variable domain (outside the CDR3, taken from reference TRBV7-9 and TRBJ2-1): DTGVSQNPRHKITKRGQNVTFRCDPISEHNRLYWYRQTLGQGPEFLTYFQNEAQLEKSRLLSDRFSAERPKGSFSTLEIQRTEQGDSAMYLCASSLNSEQFFGPGTRLTVL.

This chain connects TRBV7-3 to TRBJ2-3; 13 bases align to TRBD2. The germline gives CDR1 SGHTA, CDR2 FQGTGA. CDR3 size: 15 residues. After removal of 9 bases from V and 4 bases from J, the junction contained 7 bases not matched to a gene. CDR3 DNA: TGTGCCAGAGTACGACTAGCGGGAGGCGCAGATACGCAGTATTTT. Residues: CARVRLAGGADTQYF.

The gene calls are TRBV28 and TRBJ1-5; D is ambiguous. The V gene lost 1 base and the J gene lost 4 bases, with 14 bases spanning the gap. Germline lookup yields CDR1 MDHEN and CDR2 SYDVKM. The CDR3 is made up of 16 amino acids. The CDR3 DNA follows: TGTGCCAGCAGTTTATTGACCGTGGTGGAGAATCAGCCCCAGCATTTT. Residues: CASSLLTVVENQPQHF.

The chain has TRBV7-2 and TRBJ2-7; TRBD2 matches 12 bases. The germline CDR1 and CDR2 sequences are SGHTA and FQGNSA. The CDR3 has 15 amino acids. The V and J ends lost 4 bases and 2 bases, in that order; junction bases with no gene match: 3. CDR3 sequence (DNA): TGTGCCAGCAGCTCTCGGACTAGCGGGACCTACGAGCAGTACTTC. Translation gives CASSSRTSGTYEQYF.

This chain links TRBV6-1 with TRBJ2-7; unclear D gene. With 0 bases removed from V and 0 bases from J, the gap between germline ends came to 6 bases. CDR1 and CDR2 from the germline V gene are MNHNS and SASEGT. The CDR3 is 14 amino acids. The CDR3 region is CASSEASNSYEQYF. DNA of the CDR3: TGTGCCAGCAGTGAAGCCAGTAACTCCTACGAGCAGTACTTC.

V and J are TRBV2 and TRBJ2-5; 7 nucleotides match TRBD1. The V gene's germline CDR1 is SNHLY and CDR2 FYNNEI. V shed 4 bases, J shed 1 base, and the junction held 9 bases outside the gene matches. The CDR3 has 16 residues. The CDR3 sequence: CASSVRQGGGQETQYF. Here the CDR3 DNA reads TGTGCCAGCAGTGTCAGACAGGGCGGTGGCCAAGAGACCCAGTACTTC. Combining the CDR3 with reference TRBV2 and TRBJ2-5 gives the whole variable domain EPEVTQTPSHQVTQMGQEVILRCVPISNHLYFYWYRQILGQKVEFLVSFYNNEISEKSEIFDDQFSVERPDGSNFTLKIRSTKLEDSAMYFCASSVRQGGGQETQYFGPGTRLLVL.

This clone was counted once. The chain links TRBV7-2 to TRBJ2-7; 10 nucleotides agree with TRBD2. The CDR3 runs 16 residues. The V gene's germline CDR1 is SGHTA and CDR2 FQGNSA. After removal of 5 bases from V and 4 bases from J, the junction contained 11 bases not matched to a gene. CDR3 residues: CASSPLLAGARYEQYF. The CDR3 DNA reads TGTGCCAGCAGCCCGCTGCTAGCGGGAGCCCGATACGAGCAGTACTTC.

The chain carries TRBV14 and TRBJ2-7; 7 nucleotides match TRBD1. The junction had 4 bases not matched to a gene; V was cut back by 0 bases and J by 2 bases. Germline V gene lookup returns CDR1 SGHDN and CDR2 FVKESK. This CDR3 contains 15 residues. The CDR3 DNA reads as TGTGCCAGCAGCCAAGAGACAGGGAGAACCTACGAGCAGTACTTC. Amino acid sequence: CASSQETGRTYEQYF.

V is TRBV6-1 and J is TRBJ1-5; D call uncertain. Trimming cost V 3 bases and J 9 bases, with 21 bases left between them. Germline CDR1 MNHNS, CDR2 SASEGT. This CDR3 comprises 16 residues. In nucleotides, the CDR3 is TGTGCCAGCAGTGAGAAAAATTTGTTCCCTGCGGGGCCCCAGCATTTT. This codes for CASSEKNLFPAGPQHF.

The V gene is TRBV27, the J gene TRBJ1-6; weak D call: TRBD1 (6 bases). V was pared by 3 bases and J by 8 bases, with 11 bases between. This CDR3 has 14 residues. Germline-derived CDR1 and CDR2 are MNHEY and SMNVEV (reference sequence). The CDR3 spells CASSFEQGYSPLHF. In nucleotides, the CDR3 is TGTGCCAGCAGTTTTGAACAGGGTTATTCACCCCTCCACTTT.

In DNA, the CDR3 is TGTGCCAGCAGTCCCGGGGGGGAGCTGTTTTTT. Protein product: CASSPGGELFF. V and J are TRBV7-3 and TRBJ2-2, with unresolved D. The CDR3 runs to 11 residues. CDR1 and CDR2 (germline): SGHTA, FQGTGA. Trimming shortened V by 6 bases and J by 8 bases, and 7 bases separated the two germline ends.

The gene calls are TRBV28 and TRBJ2-1; D not certain. Germline values: CDR1 MDHEN, CDR2 SYDVKM. The CDR3 consists of 14 residues. Trimming shortened V by 6 bases and J by 6 bases, and 15 bases separated the two germline ends. Here the CDR3 DNA reads TGTGCCAGCAGCCCCCCCGGTTCTGTCAATGAGCAGTTCTTC. This gives the protein CASSPPGSVNEQFF.